These T cell receptor beta chains were read from a single sample in a study of graft-versus-host responses after intestinal transplantation. TCRdb keeps only in-frame clones here, not all; method: immunoSEQ multiplex PCR. The profile shows about 100,000 clones, over 75% of them singletons. These receptors are not linked to any known antigen. The source was unstimulated CD4+ T cells sorted from spleen or lymph node cells, collected before transplant. The source is a human donor who was the organ donor for an intestinal transplant. The CDR3 runs from the conserved cysteine through the conserved F or W. D genes are given only for firm matches. The size field is filled for only some rows; it gives once, few, many or a size class.

TRBJ2-5 | NA | 13 | NA | TRBV30 | TGTGCCTGGAGTCTGACCTTGAGAGAGACCCAGTACTTC | CAWSLTLRETQYF
TRBJ2-3 | NA | 14 | NA | TRBV27 | TGTGCCAGCAGTTTATGGGGGGGCACAGATACGCAGTATTTT | CASSLWGGTDTQYF
TRBJ2-3 | NA | 11 | NA | TRBV29-1 | TGCAGGGCAGCACGGGGAGATACGCAGTATTTT | CRAARGDTQYF
TRBJ1-2 | NA | 12 | TRBD1 | TRBV2 | TGTGCCAGCAGTGCACAGGGGGCAGGCTACACCTTC | CASSAQGAGYTF
TRBJ2-6 | NA | 15 | NA | TRBV6-1 | TGTGCCAGCAGCTGGGTGAGCTCTGGGGCCAACGTCCTGACTTTC | CASSWVSSGANVLTF
TRBJ2-7 | few | 15 | NA | TRBV7-9 | TGTGCCAGCAGCCAGGGGAACAGCCTCAGCTACGAGCAGTACTTC | CASSQGNSLSYEQYF
TRBJ1-5 | NA | 16 | TRBD1 | TRBV19 | TGTGCCAGTAGTTCCTCCAGACCCCGACAGGGAGGCTCCCAGCATTTT | CASSSSRPRQGGSQHF
TRBJ2-7 | NA | 14 | TRBD1 | TRBV28 | TGTGCCAGCAGTTACCATGGGACAGCATACGAGCAGTACTTC | CASSYHGTAYEQYF
TRBJ1-1 | NA | 13 | NA | TRBV7-3 | TGTGCCAGCAGCTTAGACAGGCGCACTGAAGCTTTCTTT | CASSLDRRTEAFF
TRBJ1-4 | NA | 16 | NA | TRBV6-5 | TGTGCCAGCAGTTACTCGACGGGGCTGTCTAATGAAAAACTGTTTTTT | CASSYSTGLSNEKLFF
TRBJ1-3 | NA | 15 | NA | TRBV10-1 | TGCGCCAGCAGTGAGTCGACGGCTGCTGGAAACACCATATATTTT | CASSESTAAGNTIYF
TRBJ2-7 | NA | 13 | NA | TRBV5-6 | TGTGCCAGCAGCTCGGGCCCAAGTTTTAAGCAGTACTTC | CASSSGPSFKQYF
TRBJ2-1 | NA | 15 | NA | TRBV5-1 | TGCGCCAGCAGCTTGGCCCCGGGATTAGCCAATGAGCAGTTCTTC | CASSLAPGLANEQFF
TRBJ2-7 | few | 14 | NA | TRBV5-8 | TGTGCCAGCAGCTTCGCCTACAGCACCTACGAGCAGTACTTC | CASSFAYSTYEQYF
TRBJ1-5 | NA | 14 | TRBD1 | TRBV19 | TGTGCCAGTAGTACCGGGACAGGGGGTCAGCCCCAGCATTTT | CASSTGTGGQPQHF
TRBJ2-1 | NA | 12 | TRBD1 | TRBV6-5 | TGTGCCAGCACCGATGGGACAGCTTCGCAGTTCTTC | CASTDGTASQFF
TRBJ2-1 | NA | 14 | NA | TRBV6-6 | TGTGCCAGCAGTTACCGTGGCGGGGTACGAGAGCAGTTCTTC | CASSYRGGVREQFF
TRBJ1-6 | NA | 19 | NA | TRBV4-1 | TGCGCCAGCAGCCTCCAGGGGTACAGTCCCAGCTCCTATAATTCACCCCTCCACTTT | CASSLQGYSPSSYNSPLHF
TRBJ1-6 | NA | 16 | NA | TRBV2 | TGTGCCAGCAGTTTGGACGGTTACTCCTATAATTCACCCCTCCACTTT | CASSLDGYSYNSPLHF
TRBJ1-5 | NA | 14 | NA | TRBV29-1 | TGCAGCGTTGAAGAACCCAGGGAAACTCAGCCCCAGCATTTT | CSVEEPRETQPQHF
TRBJ2-1 | NA | 16 | NA | TRBV11-3 | TGTGCCAGCAGCTTAAGTTCCGGACCCCGCAGTAATGAGCAGTTCTTC | CASSLSSGPRSNEQFF
TRBJ2-2 | NA | 15 | TRBD1 | TRBV7-9 | TGTGCCAGCAGCTACGACAGGGGCCCCACCGGGGAGCTGTTTTTT | CASSYDRGPTGELFF
TRBJ2-1 | NA | 14 | TRBD2 | TRBV2 | TGTGCCAGCAGTCGACTAGCGGGGGTAGGGGAGCAGTTCTTC | CASSRLAGVGEQFF
TRBJ2-3 | NA | 14 | NA | TRBV30 | TGTGCCTGGTGCCGGGACGGGACGACAGATACGCAGTATTTT | CAWCRDGTTDTQYF
TRBJ1-6 | few | 14 | TRBD1 | TRBV10-1 | TGCGCCAGCAGTGAGACAGGGGCCGACTCACCCCTCCACTTT | CASSETGADSPLHF
TRBJ1-1 | NA | 13 | NA | TRBV5-5 | TGTGCCAGCAGCTTGTGGGGGAACACTGAAGCTTTCTTT | CASSLWGNTEAFF
TRBJ1-2 | NA | 13 | NA | TRBV5-1 | TGCGCCAGCAGCTTGGTGAGAGAGGGTGGCTACACCTTC | CASSLVREGGYTF
TRBJ1-4 | NA | 14 | NA | TRBV7-9 | TGTGCCAGCTCCTCTCCAGGGGCGCGGGAAAAACTGTTTTTT | CASSSPGAREKLFF
TRBJ1-2 | NA | 17 | NA | TRBV5-4 | TGTGCCAGCAGGGGGGACGGGGGACCCTATGGCCCATATGGCTACACCTTC | CASRGDGGPYGPYGYTF
TRBJ1-3 | NA | 16 | NA | TRBV5-1 | TGCGCCAGCAGCCCGGAGCCGGGCATCGCTGGAAACACCATATATTTT | CASSPEPGIAGNTIYF
TRBJ1-6 | NA | 15 | NA | TRBV11-2 | TGTGCCAGCAGGTCTGTCGGGGGAAAGACGCCACCCCTCCACTTT | CASRSVGGKTPPLHF
TRBJ2-7 | once | 15 | TRBD2 | TRBV2 | TGTGCCAGCAGTGAACTCGGTGGGGGGGCCTACGAGCAGTACTTC | CASSELGGGAYEQYF
TRBJ2-1 | NA | 17 | TRBD1 | TRBV27 | TGTGCCAGCAGTTTAAGGGGGGGACAGGGAGGCTACAATGAGCAGTTCTTC | CASSLRGGQGGYNEQFF
TRBJ1-1 | NA | 13 | NA | TRBV6-1 | TGTGCCAGCAGTGAAGGGAGGAACACTGAAGCTTTCTTT | CASSEGRNTEAFF
TRBJ2-1 | NA | 15 | NA | TRBV6-1 | TGTGCCAGCAGTGAACGCGGAGGGGGAAACAATGAGCAGTTCTTC | CASSERGGGNNEQFF
TRBJ1-5 | NA | 14 | TRBD1 | TRBV5-4 | TGTGCCAGCAGCCTACAGGGGACCAATCAGCCCCAGCATTTT | CASSLQGTNQPQHF
TRBJ1-2 | once | 13 | NA | TRBV5-5 | TGTGCCAGCAGCTTGGAACAGTGGAGTGGCTACACCTTC | CASSLEQWSGYTF
TRBJ1-2 | NA | 13 | NA | TRBV27 | TGTGCCAGCAGTAAGATCCAAAACTATGGCTACACCTTC | CASSKIQNYGYTF
TRBJ2-7 | few | 16 | NA | TRBV19 | TGTGCCAGTGCGATCTCCGGGACATTAACATCCTACGAGCAGTACTTC | CASAISGTLTSYEQYF
TRBJ2-2 | NA | 14 | NA | TRBV6-6 | TGTGCCAGCAGTTCCCCGGGGCACACCGGGGAGCTGTTTTTT | CASSSPGHTGELFF
TRBJ2-2 | NA | 15 | TRBD2 | TRBV25-1 | TGTGCCAGCACCGTAGCGGGGACAAACACCGGGGAGCTGTTTTTT | CASTVAGTNTGELFF
TRBJ2-2 | NA | 15 | NA | TRBV5-1 | TGCGCCAGCAGCTTGTACAGGTCGAACACCGGGGAGCTGTTTTTT | CASSLYRSNTGELFF
TRBJ1-1 | once | 14 | NA | TRBV7-9 | TGTGCCAGCAGCTTAAGTCTGGGTGACACTGAAGCTTTCTTT | CASSLSLGDTEAFF
TRBJ1-1 | NA | 15 | TRBD1 | TRBV27 | TGTGCCAGCAGTGGAATCAGGGGGGGTGGTACTGAAGCTTTCTTT | CASSGIRGGGTEAFF
TRBJ2-5 | once | 12 | NA | TRBV18 | TGTGCCAGCTCACCCGTCCAAGAGACCCAGTACTTC | CASSPVQETQYF
TRBJ1-1 | NA | 13 | NA | TRBV19 | TGTGCCAGTAGTATTTCTACTCTCCAGGAAGCTTTCTTT | CASSISTLQEAFF
TRBJ2-3 | once | 14 | NA | TRBV6-5 | TGTGCCAGCGGACGGGGACGCCCGACAGATACGCAGTATTTT | CASGRGRPTDTQYF